This T cell receptor beta chain was sequenced in a study of blood T cell repertoires in COVID-19. For the study at large: The United States, Italy and Spain were the sources of the acute and convalescent COVID-19 samples. PBMCs, B-cell-depleted T cells, or T cells provided the cDNA or gDNA that made up the material.

Trimming took 4 bases from V and 6 from J; bases not matched to a gene: 3. CDR3 size: 13 residues. Per germline, CDR1 LGHDT and CDR2 YNNKEL (reference sequence). The authors' processing: For nucleated cells, counts were estimated from reference gene primer amplification. The repertoire was sequenced with immunoSEQ multiplex PCR; TCRdb's copy has only in-frame clones and lacks some. V and J calls and clone size come straight from that table; D and trimming were deduced from the DNA. The sample includes around 260,000 clones, more than 80% seen only once; the top ten take around 2.9%. The sequence came from a woman in her twenties or thirties with active or convalescent COVID-19. The chain couples TRBV3-1 (or the pseudogene TRBV3-2) to TRBJ1-2; 9 bases align to TRBD1. The sequencing input was peripheral blood. The CDR3 here is CASSPRQGDGYTF. CDR3 coding DNA: TGTGCCAGCAGCCCCAGACAGGGGGATGGCTACACCTTC.